The sequence of this TCR beta chain was determined in a study of Graves' ophthalmopathy and Graves' hyperthyroidism. Per germline, CDR1 SNHLY and CDR2 FYNNEI. Germline trimming cut 8 bases from V and 0 bases from J; bases unmatched to any gene: 4. The CDR3 is 15 amino acids. As the template, RNA transcripts were used to amplify TCR beta CDR3 regions. Amplification began with first-round RT-PCR using HTBI primers, then second-round multiplex PCR was performed. TCRdb passed the multiplex PCR reads through MiXCR, listing each CDR3 protein once. Of 600,000 to 700,000 distinct CDR3 sequences listed, roughly 41% are singletons.

The sequenced sample consisted of peripheral blood. The V gene is TRBV2, the J gene TRBJ1-6; 7 bases map to TRBD1. The receptor was derived from an adult man with Graves' ophthalmopathy. CDR3 coding DNA: TGTGCCAGCTCCAGACAGGGCTCCTATAATTCACCCCTCCACTTT. This sequence encodes CASSRQGSYNSPLHF.